This T cell receptor beta chain is drawn from a study of blood T cell repertoires in COVID-19 (dated by TCRdb to 2018 to 2020). Describing the broader study: Samples from collaborators originated in the United States, Italy and Spain and spanned both the acute and convalescent phases of COVID-19. The material from the prospective study consisted of cDNA or gDNA derived from T cells, B-cell-depleted T cells, or PBMCs. Deeply sampled blood TCRbeta repertoires from subjects exposed to, actively infected with, or recovered from COVID-19 were included in the dataset. The repertoires were released in a freely available public database intended as a resource for research on the immune response to SARS-CoV-2. The samples were drawn from the first 160 participants of the ongoing ImmuneRACE study and from some 1,300 subjects provided by 6 global collaborators. Sample metadata almost always included a de-identified subject ID, COVID-19 status, age in years and sex. Where available, HLA class I and class II types were obtained from metadata supplied by the sample provider rather than from assay-based typing. Overall study results and their limits: How much clinical and demographic metadata was included differed by source and by participant, and the metadata was provided uncurated.

With respect to this clone: There is no known antigen for this receptor. No clone much larger than this one lies a single base away; base qualities are absent.

The CDR3 sequence holds 11 residues, the cysteine and phenylalanine included. Only the CDR3 DNA is retained, 33 bases long and in frame from the first base. CDR1 and CDR2 are read off the germline V gene as MDHEN and SYDVKM. V trim: 10 bases; J trim: 12 bases; unmatched bases: 8. One collaborating source in Seattle enrolled patients while the patients were actively infected and followed the patients over time throughout the course of disease. Whole blood was collected in K2EDTA tubes by collaborating institutions according to the institutions' own protocols. Collaborator samples were shipped for TCRbeta analysis as frozen whole blood, isolated PBMCs, or DNA extracted from either sample type. TCRbeta CDR3 regions were amplified from genomic DNA by means of the immunoSEQ Assay, a bias-controlled multiplex PCR. On the study's bioinformatics: Within the assay, amplification of reference gene primers was used to estimate how many nucleated cells each sample contained. Sequence reads were collapsed and filtered to measure the absolute abundance of every unique TCRbeta CDR3 rearrangement. For each sample, productive Simpson clonality was calculated as the square root of Simpson's diversity index across productive rearrangements. This immuneACCESS table, as held by TCRdb, lists in-frame sequences with V and J called but not all clones. Of the missing ones, under half trace to an unresolved V gene in checked studies; the others have no known cause. V, J and clone size derive from that table, while D and trimming were established from the DNA sequence. The sample yields around 280,000 clones; roughly 91% were counted once. The ten biggest clones cover around 10% of the sample.

The sequence joins TRBV28 to TRBJ2-1, with 8 junctional bases fitting TRBD2. The sequence came from a woman younger than 45 with COVID-19, enrolled during active disease. The specimen was peripheral blood. The CDR3 in this case is CAISRGVRQFF. The DNA reads as follows: TGTGCCATATCGCGGGGGGTTCGGCAGTTCTTC.